This T cell receptor beta chain came from a study of cytomegalovirus exposure and HLA in healthy donors. The PCR employed 60 Vbeta primers together with 13 Jbeta primers. Measured with immunoSEQ multiplex PCR; TCRdb has only the in-frame clones, and not every one. There are 150,000 to 200,000 clones in the sample; 70% to 85% occur only once, and 0.69% lies in the top ten. About this clone itself: Its antigen is still unknown.

Whole-study findings and limits: In a later analysis, most CMV-associated TCR beta chains appeared HLA-restricted. Because they were indistinguishable, some V segments, including TRBV6-2 and TRBV6-3, were excluded. The authors confirmed in vitro that three CMV-associated chains were specific for CMV antigens. The authors enumerated over 150 TCR beta chains as linked to cytomegalovirus.

This CDR3 is built from 19 residues. With V trimmed by 4 bases and J by 0 bases, 14 bases remained unmatched. Germline values: CDR1 MNHEY, CDR2 SMNVEV (reference sequence). The V gene is TRBV27, the J gene TRBJ1-1; 10 bases agree with TRBD1. What was sequenced was PBMCs. This TCR was sampled from a woman in her thirties or forties in good health and CMV-seronegative. The CDR3 loop reads CASSSRATGGIWMNTEAFF. DNA of the CDR3: TGTGCCAGCAGTTCCCGGGCGACAGGGGGCATTTGGATGAACACTGAAGCTTTCTTT.